This TCR beta chain is drawn from a study of neurological immune-mediated disorders. General study results and limits: No CDR3 amino acid sequences were shared by expanded clones across subjects, suggesting private repertoires in all groups.

The ends lost 3 bases at V and 7 bases at J; junction bases unmatched: 6. CDR1 and CDR2 from the germline V gene are GTSNPN and SVGIG (reference sequence). The CDR3 length is 13 residues. This clonotype was observed at least ten times. Its antigen is unidentified. There were 1 million CD4+ or CD8+ T cells used in the sorted libraries. TCRdb reanalysed the 5' RACE reads using MiXCR and keeps one entry per CDR3 protein. Altogether approximately 38,000 distinct CDR3 sequences are present, around a tenth being singletons, with the ten largest covering 3.9%. Sequenced sample: CD4+ T cells from blood. This TCR was sampled from a woman between 25 and 40 years old with HTLV-1-associated myelopathy (HAM/TSP). V and J are TRBV30 and TRBJ2-4, with 7 bases lining up with TRBD1. The CDR3 nucleotides read TGTGCCTGGAGCATTGGGACAGTGAACATTCAGTACTTC. Translation: CAWSIGTVNIQYF.